Listed below are T cell receptor beta chains from one sample, sequenced in a study of blood T cell repertoires in COVID-19. Libraries were prepared by immunoSEQ multiplex PCR; TCRdb keeps only in-frame clonotypes and omits some of them. The sample carries fewer than 200,000 clones, 65% to 85% recorded once. Sequencing used PBMCs or T cells enriched from blood (not recorded which). Receptors originate from a woman in her 40s with acute COVID-19. Both conserved end residues are part of each CDR3. The D gene is left open where the match is weak. A row's size may be missing; if present it is once, few, many or a size class.

D gene: NA; J gene: TRBJ1-1; clone size: NA; V gene: TRBV2; CDR3 protein: CASSVDREAFF; CDR3 DNA: TGTGCCAGCAGCGTGGACAGAGAAGCTTTCTTT
D gene: NA; J gene: TRBJ1-2; clone size: NA; V gene: TRBV11-2; CDR3 protein: CASSPTGGYYGYTF; CDR3 DNA: TGTGCCAGCTCCCCGACAGGTGGCTACTATGGCTACACCTTC
D gene: TRBD1; J gene: TRBJ1-1; clone size: few; V gene: TRBV2; CDR3 protein: CASRDRGEWTEAFF; CDR3 DNA: TGTGCCAGCAGAGACAGGGGCGAATGGACTGAAGCTTTCTTT
D gene: TRBD1; J gene: TRBJ1-6; clone size: NA; V gene: TRBV5-6; CDR3 protein: CASSILRGARSPLHF; CDR3 DNA: TGTGCCAGCAGTATACTCAGGGGGGCGCGATCACCCCTCCACTTT
D gene: TRBD2; J gene: TRBJ2-3; clone size: NA; V gene: TRBV6-5; CDR3 protein: CASSYSGSRTDTQYF; CDR3 DNA: TGTGCCAGCAGTTACAGCGGGAGTAGGACAGATACGCAGTATTTT
D gene: NA; J gene: TRBJ2-7; clone size: NA; V gene: TRBV10-2; CDR3 protein: CASSSGVLSSYEQYF; CDR3 DNA: TGCGCCAGCAGTTCAGGGGTTCTCAGCTCCTACGAGCAGTACTTC
D gene: NA; J gene: TRBJ1-3; clone size: NA; V gene: TRBV5-1; CDR3 protein: CASSLGQEGTIYF; CDR3 DNA: TGCGCCAGCAGCTTGGGACAGGAAGGCACCATATATTTT
D gene: NA; J gene: TRBJ2-3; clone size: NA; V gene: TRBV30; CDR3 protein: CAWDGGADTQYF; CDR3 DNA: TGTGCCTGGGACGGGGGTGCAGATACGCAGTATTTT
D gene: NA; J gene: TRBJ1-6; clone size: NA; V gene: TRBV5-1; CDR3 protein: CASSLASSGNSPLHF; CDR3 DNA: TGCGCCAGCAGCCTGGCTTCCAGTGGTAATTCACCCCTCCACTTT
D gene: TRBD1; J gene: TRBJ1-5; clone size: NA; V gene: TRBV4-1; CDR3 protein: CASSPSRTGKINQPQHF; CDR3 DNA: TGCGCCAGCAGCCCCTCCCGGACAGGCAAAATCAATCAGCCCCAGCATTTT
D gene: TRBD1; J gene: TRBJ2-1; clone size: few; V gene: TRBV18; CDR3 protein: CASSYRDRVPHEQFF; CDR3 DNA: TGTGCCAGCTCATACCGGGACAGGGTACCACATGAGCAGTTCTTC
D gene: TRBD1; J gene: TRBJ1-5; clone size: NA; V gene: TRBV6-5; CDR3 protein: CASSSTGTSNQPQHF; CDR3 DNA: TGTGCCAGCAGTTCGACAGGGACCAGCAATCAGCCCCAGCATTTT
D gene: TRBD1; J gene: TRBJ1-6; clone size: NA; V gene: TRBV30; CDR3 protein: CAWIPPGQGPFTLHF; CDR3 DNA: TGTGCCTGGATTCCCCCGGGACAGGGGCCCTTTACCCTCCACTTT
D gene: NA; J gene: TRBJ1-1; clone size: NA; V gene: TRBV19; CDR3 protein: CASSIVSGRGTEAFF; CDR3 DNA: TGTGCCAGTAGTATAGTAAGCGGACGAGGTACTGAAGCTTTCTTT
D gene: TRBD1; J gene: TRBJ1-1; clone size: NA; V gene: TRBV30; CDR3 protein: CAWSRTGGGTEAFF; CDR3 DNA: TGTGCCTGGAGTCGGACAGGGGGGGGCACTGAAGCTTTCTTT
D gene: TRBD2; J gene: TRBJ2-7; clone size: NA; V gene: TRBV7-9; CDR3 protein: CASSLGAGVAYEQYF; CDR3 DNA: TGTGCCAGCAGCTTAGGGGCGGGAGTTGCCTACGAGCAGTACTTC
D gene: NA; J gene: TRBJ2-6; clone size: NA; V gene: TRBV5-6; CDR3 protein: CASSIRRGVTGANVLTF; CDR3 DNA: TGTGCCAGCAGCATACGCAGGGGTGTCACTGGGGCCAACGTCCTGACTTTC
D gene: NA; J gene: TRBJ2-2; clone size: NA; V gene: TRBV18; CDR3 protein: CASSDGVHTGELFF; CDR3 DNA: TGTGCCAGCTCCGACGGGGTCCACACCGGGGAGCTGTTTTTT
D gene: TRBD2; J gene: TRBJ2-7; clone size: NA; V gene: TRBV2; CDR3 protein: CASRDFSSGRIHEQYF; CDR3 DNA: TGTGCCAGCAGAGACTTTTCTAGCGGGAGGATCCACGAGCAGTACTTC
D gene: TRBD2; J gene: TRBJ2-3; clone size: NA; V gene: TRBV5-4; CDR3 protein: CASSLLREGADTQYF; CDR3 DNA: TGTGCCAGCAGCTTGCTGCGGGAGGGAGCAGATACGCAGTATTTT
D gene: TRBD1; J gene: TRBJ2-1; clone size: NA; V gene: TRBV25-1; CDR3 protein: CASRDRGDWNNEQFF; CDR3 DNA: TGTGCCAGCAGGGACAGGGGCGACTGGAACAATGAGCAGTTCTTC
D gene: TRBD2; J gene: TRBJ2-2; clone size: NA; V gene: TRBV5-1; CDR3 protein: CASSWGLAGDVRTGELFF; CDR3 DNA: TGCGCCAGCAGCTGGGGACTAGCGGGAGACGTTCGCACCGGGGAGCTGTTTTTT
D gene: TRBD2; J gene: TRBJ2-5; clone size: NA; V gene: TRBV6-5; CDR3 protein: CASSYYPGGETQYF; CDR3 DNA: TGTGCCAGCAGTTACTATCCGGGAGGGGAGACCCAGTACTTC
D gene: NA; J gene: TRBJ1-2; clone size: NA; V gene: TRBV6-6; CDR3 protein: CASSNRENYGYTF; CDR3 DNA: TGTGCCAGCAGCAACCGGGAAAACTATGGCTACACCTTC